These T cell receptor beta chains were read from a single sample in a study of shared clonotypes between healthy human individuals. The assay was immunoSEQ multiplex PCR, and TCRdb's table has in-frame clones only and misses some. Seen here are about 1.1 million clones, around 78% observed once, and the top ten hold 0.5% to 0.65%. What was sequenced was memory CD4+ T cells from PBMCs. These receptors were obtained from a man younger than 35 in good health. Some clones in this sample may be carry-over from other donors' samples. Both conserved end residues are trimmed from each CDR3.

j_call,v_call,cdr3_aa
TRBJ1-1,TRBV28,ASSNRGPPEAF
TRBJ2-3,TRBV5-4,ASSSTSGTTDTQY
TRBJ1-3,TRBV19,ASSTPPGLLSSGNTIY
TRBJ2-7,TRBV2,ASSSGPTYEQY
TRBJ2-1,TRBV4-1,ASSQKNSGKPSDEQF
TRBJ1-1,TRBV7-9,ASSSSGFGAF
TRBJ2-7,TRBV19,ASRASPSRENYEQY
TRBJ2-5,TRBV7-2,ASSTPRGSQETQY
TRBJ2-7,TRBV11-2,ASSRLEGSEQY
TRBJ2-1,TRBV5-1,ASSLVTALEQF
TRBJ2-7,TRBV10-2,ASSVQRNYEQY
TRBJ2-1,TRBV18,ASSLGGDFEQF
TRBJ1-2,TRBV5-1,ASSLDGENYGYT
TRBJ2-5,TRBV2,ATYRDGGETQY
TRBJ1-1,TRBV19,ASDPRGRIYEAF
TRBJ1-4,TRBV5-6,ASSLIGLEPGEKLF
TRBJ1-2,TRBV11-1,ASSLDVYGYT
TRBJ2-7,TRBV15,ATSRPSSYEQY
TRBJ2-7,TRBV18,ASSPNPGPAEQY
TRBJ1-2,TRBV11-2,ASKTRRGQLDGYT
TRBJ1-2,TRBV25-1,ASSEARPGPSNYGYT
TRBJ2-5,TRBV9,ASSVGHERETQY
TRBJ1-2,TRBV11-2,ASRPLWGQGHGYT
TRBJ1-4,TRBV19,ASNGQGKLNEKLF
TRBJ2-3,TRBV11-2,ASSVGLVVDTQY
TRBJ2-7,TRBV6-1,ASSEDSSEQY
TRBJ2-7,TRBV7-9,ASSLTGTEQY
TRBJ2-7,TRBV28,ASSPADSDREQY
TRBJ2-2,TRBV2,ASSEQGAGELF